Each of the 15 T cell receptor beta chains below was sequenced from the same sample in a study of blood T cell repertoires in COVID-19. Profiled with immunoSEQ multiplex PCR; TCRdb holds only in-frame clones, not every one. Seen here are some 97,000 clones, 90% observed once, and the top ten hold 1.5% to 2%. The sample consisted of peripheral blood. The receptors derive from a man aged 55 to 70 with acute or convalescent COVID-19.

This clone was observed a single time. This chain links TRBV5-1 with TRBJ1-6, with a weak D call TRBD1 (5 bases). The CDR3 has 15 amino acids. CDR1 SGHRS and CDR2 YFSETQ come from the germline V gene. Trimming removed 1 base at V and 7 bases at J, with 12 bases between. CDR3 sequence reads: CASSLRGGSNSPLHF. CDR3 DNA: TGCGCCAGCAGCTTGAGGGGAGGGAGCAATTCACCCCTCCACTTT.

The chain links TRBV6-5 to TRBJ1-4; D is unclear. Trimming shortened V by 6 bases and J by 6 bases, and 11 bases separated the two germline ends. The CDR3 length is 13 residues. CDR1 and CDR2 (germline): MNHEY, SVGAGI. CDR3 in DNA: TGTGCCAGCAGGGAGGACCTGGATGAAAAACTGTTTTTT. It translates to CASREDLDEKLFF.

The chain carries TRBV6-5 and TRBJ1-1; D may be TRBD1 (5 bases). Germline V gene data show CDR1 as MNHEY and CDR2 as SVGAGI. With 5 bases removed from V and 3 bases from J, the gap between germline ends came to 7 bases. The CDR3 totals 12 residues. CDR3 sequence reads: CASSRQYTEAFF. CDR3 coding DNA: TGTGCCAGCAGTAGACAGTACACTGAAGCTTTCTTT.

This chain uses TRBV25-1 with TRBJ1-5; no clear D. V dropped 2 bases and J dropped 7 bases, with 12 bases sitting between them. This CDR3 has 14 residues. Per germline, CDR1 MGHDK and CDR2 SYGVNS. The CDR3 DNA is TGTGCCAGCAGTGAAGGATCAGGAAACCAGCCCCAGCATTTT. As protein: CASSEGSGNQPQHF. Full variable domain (rest looked up from reference TRBV25-1 and TRBJ1-5): EADIYQTPRYLVIGTGKKITLECSQTMGHDKMYWYQQDPGMELHLIHYSYGVNSTEKGDLSSESTVSRIRTEHFPLTLESARPSHTSQYLCASSEGSGNQPQHFGDGTRLSIL.

V is TRBV12-5 and J is TRBJ1-6; 7 positions agree with TRBD1. The CDR3 totals 20 residues. Trimming removed 3 bases from V and 7 bases from J; junction bases left unmatched: 21. Germline V gene data show CDR1 as LGHNT and CDR2 as FRNRAP. The CDR3 coding sequence is TGTGCTAGTGGTTTTCAGGGGGTCAATAAACGGTCCAGGTCGAATTCACCCCTCCACTTT. Translation: CASGFQGVNKRSRSNSPLHF.

The V and J genes are TRBV6-5 and TRBJ2-5; TRBD1 matches at 7 bases. The CDR3 has 14 amino acids. The V and J ends lost 5 bases and 3 bases, in that order; junction bases with no gene match: 6. Germline values: CDR1 MNHEY, CDR2 SVGAGI. In nucleotides, the CDR3 is TGTGCCAGCAGTCTCCAGACAGGGAAAGAGACCCAGTACTTC. It specifies CASSLQTGKETQYF.

The J gene is TRBJ1-5, the V gene TRBV2, with TRBD1 matching over 7 bases. CDR1 is SNHLY and CDR2 is FYNNEI in the germline V gene. V trimming: 6 bases; J trimming: 9 bases; junction bases outside the gene matches: 11. The CDR3 loop spans 14 amino acids. The CDR3 protein is CASRARQGEWPQHF. CDR3 DNA sequence: TGTGCCAGCAGGGCGCGACAGGGCGAGTGGCCCCAGCATTTT.

The V call is TRBV5-1, the J call TRBJ1-3; D remains ambiguous. V was cut by 0 bases and J by 8 bases, with 9 bases left in between. This CDR3 has 13 residues. The germline CDR1 and CDR2 sequences are SGHRS and YFSETQ. The CDR3 region has the DNA TGCGCCAGCAGCTTGGATACCGGGGACACCATATATTTT. Its protein is CASSLDTGDTIYF.

The V and J genes are TRBV7-8 and TRBJ1-5, with 10 bases lining up with TRBD1. This CDR3 has 16 amino acids. Per germline, CDR1 SGHVS and CDR2 FQNEAQ. The V gene end was trimmed by 5 bases and the J gene end by 4 bases; junction bases not matched to a gene: 8. CDR3 nucleotides: TGTGCCAGCAGCACCTACGGACAGGGGGGTAATCAGCCCCAGCATTTT. Amino acids: CASSTYGQGGNQPQHF.

The CDR3 reads CASSSYPPSTDTQYF. CDR3 in DNA: TGTGCCAGTAGTAGCTATCCACCCAGCACAGATACGCAGTATTTT. The chain is built from TRBV19 and TRBJ2-3; D ambiguous. The CDR3 extends over 15 amino acids. The V end was cut by 4 bases, the J end by 0 bases, with 11 bases between. Germline CDR1 is LNHDA and CDR2 is SQIVND (reference sequence).

V usage is TRBV5-6 and J usage is TRBJ2-7; TRBD2 aligns across 8 bases. Germline CDR1 and CDR2: SGHDT and YYEEEE. V was pared by 0 bases and J by 2 bases, with 4 bases of the junction left unmatched. The CDR3 is made up of 15 amino acids. The CDR3 region is CASSLAGGGPYEQYF. The DNA for the CDR3 is TGTGCCAGCAGCTTGGCGGGCGGGGGGCCCTACGAGCAGTACTTC.

This chain joins TRBV3-1 (or the pseudogene TRBV3-2) and TRBJ1-1, with TRBD1 as a possible D gene (5 bases). Trimming removed 4 bases from V and 3 bases from J, with 12 bases in between. This CDR3 has 14 amino acids. Germline V lookup: CDR1 LGHDT, CDR2 YNNKEL (reference sequence). Here the CDR3 DNA reads TGTGCCAGCAGCCCCGAGTGGGGGGACACTGAAGCTTTCTTT. Translation: CASSPEWGDTEAFF.

The CDR3 region is CASSLLGTGELFF. The CDR3 region has the DNA TGTGCCAGCAGCCTACTTGGCACCGGGGAGCTGTTTTTT. V is TRBV2 and J is TRBJ2-2; D is unresolved. Per the germline V gene, CDR1 is SNHLY and CDR2 is FYNNEI. CDR3 length: 13 amino acids. V gave up 6 bases and J gave up 4 bases, with 9 bases separating them. The full variable domain, in which reference TRBV2 and TRBJ2-2 provide the parts outside the CDR3, is EPEVTQTPSHQVTQMGQEVILRCVPISNHLYFYWYRQILGQKVEFLVSFYNNEISEKSEIFDDQFSVERPDGSNFTLKIRSTKLEDSAMYFCASSLLGTGELFFGEGSRLTVL.

This clone was picked up one time. The J gene is TRBJ1-1, the V gene TRBV29-1; no clear D. The CDR3 totals 13 residues. Trimming pared 5 bases from V and 0 bases from J, leaving 10 bases between. Germline-derived CDR1 and CDR2 are SQVTM and ANQGSEA. The CDR3 region is CSVRGQMNTEAFF. As DNA, the CDR3 is TGCAGCGTTAGAGGGCAGATGAACACTGAAGCTTTCTTT.

The J gene is TRBJ1-6, the V gene TRBV3-1 (or the pseudogene TRBV3-2); 11 bases align to TRBD1. CDR1 is LGHDT and CDR2 is YNNKEL in the germline V gene (reference sequence). This CDR3 is built from 14 residues. The V gene end was trimmed by 4 bases and the J gene end by 10 bases; junction bases not matched to a gene: 3. The CDR3 coding sequence is TGTGCCAGCAGCCTGGGACAGGGGGGATCACCCCTCCACTTT. This codes for CASSLGQGGSPLHF.